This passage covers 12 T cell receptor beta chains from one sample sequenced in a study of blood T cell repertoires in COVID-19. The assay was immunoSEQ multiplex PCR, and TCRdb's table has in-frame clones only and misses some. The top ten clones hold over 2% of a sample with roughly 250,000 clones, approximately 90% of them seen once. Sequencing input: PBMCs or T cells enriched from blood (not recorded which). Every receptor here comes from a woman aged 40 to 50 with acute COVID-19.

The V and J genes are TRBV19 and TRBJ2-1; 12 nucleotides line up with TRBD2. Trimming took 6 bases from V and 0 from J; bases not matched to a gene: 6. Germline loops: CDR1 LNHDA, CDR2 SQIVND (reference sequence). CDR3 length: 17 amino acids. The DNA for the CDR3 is TGTGCCAGTAGCCGACTAGCGGGAGCCGTCTCCTACAATGAGCAGTTCTTC. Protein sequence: CASSRLAGAVSYNEQFF.

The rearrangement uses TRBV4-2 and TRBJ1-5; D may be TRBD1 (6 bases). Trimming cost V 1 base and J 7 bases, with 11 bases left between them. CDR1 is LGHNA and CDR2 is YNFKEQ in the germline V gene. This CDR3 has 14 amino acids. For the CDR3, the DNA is TGTGCCAGCAGCCAAGGGGGGCGCGACCAGCCCCAGCATTTT. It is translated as CASSQGGRDQPQHF.

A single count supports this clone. This CDR3 reads CASSPNRGGYGYTF. As DNA, the CDR3 is TGTGCCAGCTCACCAAACAGGGGGGGCTATGGCTACACCTTC. The V and J genes are TRBV18 and TRBJ1-2; 8 bases fit TRBD1. The V segment lost 2 bases and the J segment 4 bases; nucleotides outside the gene matches: 3. The CDR3 totals 14 residues. Germline-derived CDR1 and CDR2 are KGHSH and LQKENI. Filled out from reference TRBV18 and TRBJ1-2, the complete variable domain reads NAGVMQNPRHLVRRRGQEARLRCSPMKGHSHVYWYRQLPEEGLKFMVYLQKENIIDESGMPKERFSAEFPKEGPSILRIQQVVRGDSAAYFCASSPNRGGYGYTFGSGTRLTVV.

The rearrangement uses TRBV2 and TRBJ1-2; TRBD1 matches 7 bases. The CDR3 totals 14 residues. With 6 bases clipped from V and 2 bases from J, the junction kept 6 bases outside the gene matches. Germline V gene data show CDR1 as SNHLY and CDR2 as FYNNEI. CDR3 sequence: CASREPGQNYGYTF. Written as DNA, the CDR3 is TGTGCCAGCAGGGAGCCGGGACAGAACTATGGCTACACCTTC.

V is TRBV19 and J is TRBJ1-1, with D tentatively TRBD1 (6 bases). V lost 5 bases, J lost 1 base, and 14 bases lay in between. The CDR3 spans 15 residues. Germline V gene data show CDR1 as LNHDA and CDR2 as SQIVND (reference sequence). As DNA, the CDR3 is TGTGCCAGTAGTGCAGACAGGCAAACGAACACTGAAGCTTTCTTT. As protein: CASSADRQTNTEAFF.

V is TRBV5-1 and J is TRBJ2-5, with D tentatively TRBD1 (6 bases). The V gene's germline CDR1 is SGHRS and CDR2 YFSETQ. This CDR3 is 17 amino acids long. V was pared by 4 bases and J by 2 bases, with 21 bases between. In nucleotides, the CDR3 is TGCGCCAGCAGCCTGGGGGCCGGTAACGTTCGTCAAGAGACCCAGTACTTC. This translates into CASSLGAGNVRQETQYF. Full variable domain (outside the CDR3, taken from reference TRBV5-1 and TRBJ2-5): KAGVTQTPRYLIKTRGQQVTLSCSPISGHRSVSWYQQTPGQGLQFLFEYFSETQRNKGNFPGRFSGRQFSNSRSEMNVSTLELGDSALYLCASSLGAGNVRQETQYFGPGTRLLVL.

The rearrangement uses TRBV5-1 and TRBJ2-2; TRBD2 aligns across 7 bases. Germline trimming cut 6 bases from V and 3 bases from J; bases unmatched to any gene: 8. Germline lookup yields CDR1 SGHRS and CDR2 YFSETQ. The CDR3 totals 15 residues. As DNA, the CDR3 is TGCGCCAGCAACCTCGGCGGGGGAGACACCGGGGAGCTGTTTTTT. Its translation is CASNLGGGDTGELFF.

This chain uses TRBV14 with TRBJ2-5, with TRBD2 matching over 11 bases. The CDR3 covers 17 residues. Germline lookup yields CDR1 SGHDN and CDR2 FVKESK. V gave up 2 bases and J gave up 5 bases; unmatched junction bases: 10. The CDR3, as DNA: TGTGCCAGCAGCCAACTAGCGGGGGGTCCGCCCGGGGAGACCCAGTACTTC. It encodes CASSQLAGGPPGETQYF.

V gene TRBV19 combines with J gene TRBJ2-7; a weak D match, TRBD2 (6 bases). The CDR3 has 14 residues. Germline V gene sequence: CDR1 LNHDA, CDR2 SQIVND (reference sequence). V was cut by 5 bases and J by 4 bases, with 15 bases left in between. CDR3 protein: CASSVTSLRYEQYF. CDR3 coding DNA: TGTGCCAGTAGTGTGACTAGTCTTCGATACGAGCAGTACTTC.

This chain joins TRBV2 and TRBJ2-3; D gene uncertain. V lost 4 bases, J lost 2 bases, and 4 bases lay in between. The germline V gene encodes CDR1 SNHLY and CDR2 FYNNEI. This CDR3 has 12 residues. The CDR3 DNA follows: TGTGCCAGCAGTGCAAACACAGATACGCAGTATTTT. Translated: CASSANTDTQYF.

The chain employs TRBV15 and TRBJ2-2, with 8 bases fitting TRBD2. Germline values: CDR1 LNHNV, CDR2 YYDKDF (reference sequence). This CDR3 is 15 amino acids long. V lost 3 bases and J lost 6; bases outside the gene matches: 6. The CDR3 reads CATSSYGGAAGELFF. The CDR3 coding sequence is TGTGCCACCAGCAGTTACGGGGGGGCTGCCGGGGAGCTGTTTTTT.

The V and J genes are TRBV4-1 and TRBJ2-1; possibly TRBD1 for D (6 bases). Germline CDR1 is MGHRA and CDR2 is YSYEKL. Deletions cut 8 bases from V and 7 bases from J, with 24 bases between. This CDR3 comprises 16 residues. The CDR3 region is CASGQFLMGWGNEQFF. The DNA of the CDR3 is TGCGCCAGCGGACAGTTTTTAATGGGGTGGGGAAATGAGCAGTTCTTC.